This T cell receptor (beta chain) was found in a study of T-cell memory formation after mild COVID-19. Study-level results: The study found balanced CD4/CD8 in clones contracting day 15 to 85 and a CD4+ lean in later expanders. Cross-reactive memory appears to have joined, as suggested by some responding clones showing up in pre-infection memory.

TCRdb analysed the 5' RACE reads with MiXCR anew, one entry per CDR3 protein. The sample has 200,000 to 250,000 distinct CDR3 sequences; around 17% are singletons. The CDR3 consists of 14 residues. Germline V lookup: CDR1 SGHNT, CDR2 YYREEE (reference sequence). Deletions cut 0 bases from V and 7 bases from J, with 13 bases between. This clonotype turned up a few times. Its antigen is unidentified. The source material was PBMCs or a T cell subset sorted from them (not recorded which). The clonotype comes from a man between 18 and 35 years old who had mild COVID-19 (a few samples of this study predate the infection). Cell type and time point are not known. The V gene is TRBV5-4, the J gene TRBJ2-5, with no clear D. In DNA, the CDR3 is TGTGCCAGCAGCTTGGAAAGCAACGTAGGGACCCAGTACTTC. It specifies CASSLESNVGTQYF.